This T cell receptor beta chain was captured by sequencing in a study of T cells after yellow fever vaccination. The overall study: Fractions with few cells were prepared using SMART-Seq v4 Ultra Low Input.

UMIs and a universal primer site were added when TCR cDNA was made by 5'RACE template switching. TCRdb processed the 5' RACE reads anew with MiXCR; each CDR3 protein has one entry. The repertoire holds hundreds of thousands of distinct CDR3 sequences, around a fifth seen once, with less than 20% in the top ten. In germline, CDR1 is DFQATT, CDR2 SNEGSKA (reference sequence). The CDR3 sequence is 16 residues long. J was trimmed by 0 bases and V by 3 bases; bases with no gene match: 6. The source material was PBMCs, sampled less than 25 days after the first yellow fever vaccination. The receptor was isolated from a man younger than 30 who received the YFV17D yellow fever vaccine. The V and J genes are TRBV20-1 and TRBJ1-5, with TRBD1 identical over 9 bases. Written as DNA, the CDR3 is TGCAGTGCTAGCCACGGGACAGGGAATAGCAATCAGCCCCAGCATTTT. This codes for CSASHGTGNSNQPQHF.